This T cell receptor beta chain was sequenced in a study of T cells in Graves' hyperthyroidism and ophthalmopathy. Investigators excluded patients with uncontrolled infection, other autoimmune disease, pregnancy or lactation. The germline CDR1 and CDR2 sequences are SGHAT and FQNNGV. The CDR3 contains 16 residues. The J segment lost 4 bases and the V segment lost 5 bases, leaving 9 bases of the junction unmatched. From RNA transcripts, TCR beta CDR3 regions were amplified. TCR CDR3 regions were first amplified by RT-PCR with HTBI primers. In TCRdb, the multiplex PCR reads were re-called with MiXCR into one record per CDR3 protein. In the table there are approximately 600,000 distinct CDR3 sequences, around 21% of which are singletons. This clonotype was seen more than once but under ten times. Its antigen is unknown. The study's findings and limits: Blood also held most thyroid clonotypes expanded beyond 0.001.

This chain connects TRBV11-2 to TRBJ2-3; TRBD1 matches at 10 bases. Sequencing was performed on blood. This receptor was obtained from a man aged 25-45 years with Graves' ophthalmopathy. CDR3 nucleotide sequence: TGTGCCAGCAGCCCCGGGGGGACAGGGGTTTCAGATACGCAGTATTTT. This gives the protein CASSPGGTGVSDTQYF.